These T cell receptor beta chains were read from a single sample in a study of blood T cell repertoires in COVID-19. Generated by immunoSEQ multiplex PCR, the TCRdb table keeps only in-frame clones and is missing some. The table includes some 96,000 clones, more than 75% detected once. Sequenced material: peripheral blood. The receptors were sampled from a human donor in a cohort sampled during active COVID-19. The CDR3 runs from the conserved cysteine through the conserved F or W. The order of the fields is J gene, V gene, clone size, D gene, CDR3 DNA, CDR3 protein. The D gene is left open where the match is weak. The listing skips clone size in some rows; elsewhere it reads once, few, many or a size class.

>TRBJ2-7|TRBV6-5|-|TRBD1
TGTGCCAGCAGTTACTCGAACAGGGGGCTTTACGAGCAGTACTTC
CASSYSNRGLYEQYF
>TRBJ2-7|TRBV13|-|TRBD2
TGTGCCAGCAGCCGTAGCGGGATCAACTCCTACGAGCAGTACTTC
CASSRSGINSYEQYF
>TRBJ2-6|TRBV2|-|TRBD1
TGTGCCAGCAGGCCGGGACAGGGGGCGGATGGGGCCAACGTCCTGACTTTC
CASRPGQGADGANVLTF
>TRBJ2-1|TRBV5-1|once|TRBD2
TGCGCCAGCAGCCCAGGACTAGCGGGATCCTACAATGAGCAGTTCTTC
CASSPGLAGSYNEQFF
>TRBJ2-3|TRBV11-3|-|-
TGTGCCAGCAGCGTACAGGGTGCGACGCAGTATTTT
CASSVQGATQYF
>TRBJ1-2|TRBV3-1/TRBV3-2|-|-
TGTGCCAGCAGCCAATCCGGGAGACCAGGGGGCTACACCTTC
CASSQSGRPGGYTF
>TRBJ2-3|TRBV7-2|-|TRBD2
TGTGCCAGCAGCCCGTCCGGGACTAGGGCAGATACGCAGTATTTT
CASSPSGTRADTQYF
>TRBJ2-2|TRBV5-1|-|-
TGCGCCAGCAGCTTGTCGGCAGGGGCGAGAACCGGGGAGCTGTTTTTT
CASSLSAGARTGELFF
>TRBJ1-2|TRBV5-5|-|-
TGTGCCAGCAGCTTGTCACAGGCCGTTTATGGCTACACCTTC
CASSLSQAVYGYTF
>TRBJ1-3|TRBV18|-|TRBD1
TGTGCCAGCTCACTGACAGGGAGCATTACCTCTGGAAACACCATATATTTT
CASSLTGSITSGNTIYF
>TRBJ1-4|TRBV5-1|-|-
TGCGCCAGCAGTCCACTCGGGAATAATGAAAAACTGTTTTTT
CASSPLGNNEKLFF
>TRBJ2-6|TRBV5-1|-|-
TGCGCCAGCAGCGCGAACACAGGCTCTGGGGCCAACGTCCTGACTTTC
CASSANTGSGANVLTF
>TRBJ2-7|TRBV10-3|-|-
TGTGCCATCAGTGAGTCGGGGACAATCCTATACGAGCAGTACTTC
CAISESGTILYEQYF
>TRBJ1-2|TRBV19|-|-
TGTGCCAGTAGTATCAGGCAGGGGAACGGCTACACCTTC
CASSIRQGNGYTF
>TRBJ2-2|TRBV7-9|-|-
TGTGCCAGCAGTCGAGCCGCAGGGAGGGGGACCGGGGAGCTGTTTTTT
CASSRAAGRGTGELFF
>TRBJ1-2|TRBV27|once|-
TGTGCCAGCAGCCTAGGACAGAGCTTCCGCTACACCTTC
CASSLGQSFRYTF
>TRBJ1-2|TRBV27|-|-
TGTGCCAGCCGTTGGTTGTTAGGGGGGGCTGATGGCTACACCTTC
CASRWLLGGADGYTF
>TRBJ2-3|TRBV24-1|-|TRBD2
TGTGCCACCAGTGATCCTAGCGGGGGGAAAGATACGCAGTATTTT
CATSDPSGGKDTQYF
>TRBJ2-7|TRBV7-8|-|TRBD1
TGTGCCAGCAGCCCCGGGACAGGGAGGTACGAGCAGTACTTC
CASSPGTGRYEQYF
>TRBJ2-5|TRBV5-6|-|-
TGTGCCAGCAGCTCACCAGGGGGGCTAGAGACCCAGTACTTC
CASSSPGGLETQYF
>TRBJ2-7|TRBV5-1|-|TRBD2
TGCGCCAGCAGCTTGGCTCAGGGAGGGACTGGGGAGCAGTACTTC
CASSLAQGGTGEQYF
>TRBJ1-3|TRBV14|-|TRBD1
TGTGCCAGCAGCCAAGGGGGACAGGGCCGAAACACCATATATTTT
CASSQGGQGRNTIYF
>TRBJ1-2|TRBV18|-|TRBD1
TGTGCCAGCTCACCCGACAGGGACTATGGCTACACCTTC
CASSPDRDYGYTF
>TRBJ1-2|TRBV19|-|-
TGCGCGACCGCGGGTAACTATGGCTACACCTTC
CATAGNYGYTF
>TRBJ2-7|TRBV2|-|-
TGTGCCAGCAGTCAGGGGAGTGAGCAGTACTTC
CASSQGSEQYF
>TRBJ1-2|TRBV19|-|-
TGTGCCAGTAGTATGGGACAATTTAACTATGGCTACACCTTC
CASSMGQFNYGYTF
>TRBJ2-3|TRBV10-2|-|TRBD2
TGCGCCAGCAGTAGGACTAGCGGGAGTAGGGGCACAGATACGCAGTATTTT
CASSRTSGSRGTDTQYF
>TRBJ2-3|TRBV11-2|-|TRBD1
TGTGCCAGCAGCCTACGCCACAGGGGTATGCGCACAGATACGCAGTATTTT
CASSLRHRGMRTDTQYF
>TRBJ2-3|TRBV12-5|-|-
TGTGCTAGTGGTTGGGGGGTCCGCACAGATACGCAGTATTTT
CASGWGVRTDTQYF
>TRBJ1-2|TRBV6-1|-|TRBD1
TGTGCCAGCAGTGACGGACAGGGGGCGCAGTATGGCTACACCTTC
CASSDGQGAQYGYTF
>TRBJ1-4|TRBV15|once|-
TGTGCCACCAGCAGAGATCGCGGGACCTATCTAGAACTGTTTTTT
CATSRDRGTYLELFF
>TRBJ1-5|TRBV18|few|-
TGTGCCAGCTCATCCCAGGGGCCCACTTCCAATCAGCCCCAGCATTTT
CASSSQGPTSNQPQHF
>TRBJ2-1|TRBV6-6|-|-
TGTGCCAGCAGTGAGACTAGTCATGAGCAGTTCTTC
CASSETSHEQFF
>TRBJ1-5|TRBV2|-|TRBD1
TGTGCCAGCAGTGAAACGACAGGGGTTGAGCCCCAGCATTTT
CASSETTGVEPQHF
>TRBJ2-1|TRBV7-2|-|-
TGTGCCAGCAGCCGGCCATCACAGGGATCTGAGCAGTTCTTC
CASSRPSQGSEQFF
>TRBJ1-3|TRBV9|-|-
TGTGCCAGCAGCGTAGGTGAAGTCTACGGAAACACCATATATTTT
CASSVGEVYGNTIYF
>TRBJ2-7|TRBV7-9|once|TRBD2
TGTGCCAGCAGCCGAGCGGGAGGGTCCTACGAGCAGTACTTC
CASSRAGGSYEQYF
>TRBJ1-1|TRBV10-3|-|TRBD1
TGTGCCATCAGGGGACAGGGAGCTAACACTGAAGCTTTCTTT
CAIRGQGANTEAFF
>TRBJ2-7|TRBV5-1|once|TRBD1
TGCGCCAGCAGCTTCGGACAGGGGAGGACCTACGAGCAGTACTTC
CASSFGQGRTYEQYF
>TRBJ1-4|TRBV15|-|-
TGTGCCACCAGCAGGGGTCCGGTAGCGACTAATGAAAAACTGTTTTTT
CATSRGPVATNEKLFF
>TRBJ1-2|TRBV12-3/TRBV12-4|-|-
TGTGCCAGCAGTTTAGGACAGCCCTATGGCTACACCTTC
CASSLGQPYGYTF
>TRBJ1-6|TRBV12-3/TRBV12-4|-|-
TGTGCCAGCAGTTTAGGCAGGGATTCACCCCTCCACTTT
CASSLGRDSPLHF
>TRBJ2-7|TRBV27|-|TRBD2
TGTGCCAGCAGTTTCGTAGCGGGAGGGTACGAGCAGTACTTC
CASSFVAGGYEQYF
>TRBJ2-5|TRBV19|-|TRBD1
TGTGCCAGTAGTACCAACAGGGGGCTCAGGGAGACCCAGTACTTC
CASSTNRGLRETQYF
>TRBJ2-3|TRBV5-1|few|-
TGCGCCAGCAGGTCTGCCAGTCCCGATACGCAGTATTTT
CASRSASPDTQYF
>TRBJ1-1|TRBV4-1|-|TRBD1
TGCGCCAGCAGCCAAGGGGTAGGTTACAGGGGAGGACTCACTGAAGCTTTCTTT
CASSQGVGYRGGLTEAFF
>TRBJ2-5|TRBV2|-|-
TGTGCCAGCAGACTCGAGGGGACCCAGTACTTC
CASRLEGTQYF
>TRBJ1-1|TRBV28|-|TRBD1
TGTGCCAGCAGCTCAGGGCAGGGGGTAAACACTGAAGCTTTCTTT
CASSSGQGVNTEAFF
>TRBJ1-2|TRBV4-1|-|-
TGCGCCAGCAGCCAAGATCAAAGTACAGACTATGGCTACACCTTC
CASSQDQSTDYGYTF
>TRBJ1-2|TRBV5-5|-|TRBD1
TGTGCCAGCAGCTCAGGACAGGCTTACCTTAACTATGGCTACACCTTC
CASSSGQAYLNYGYTF
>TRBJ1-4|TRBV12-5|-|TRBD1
TGTGCTAGTGGTTTGGGACAGGGGGATAATGAAAAACTGTTTTTT
CASGLGQGDNEKLFF
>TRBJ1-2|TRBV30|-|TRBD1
TGTGCCTGGACTACGGGACAGGGGGCTCATGGCTACACCTTC
CAWTTGQGAHGYTF
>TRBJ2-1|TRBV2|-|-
TGTGCCAGCAGTGAAATGCGGGGTATCAATGAGCAGTTCTTC
CASSEMRGINEQFF
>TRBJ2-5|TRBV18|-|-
TGTGCCAGCTCAAGTAGTAATTGGGAGACCCAGTACTTC
CASSSSNWETQYF
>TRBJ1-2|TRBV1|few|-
TGCACCAGCAGCCAAGCTACTACAGGGGTACGCGGCTACACCTTC
CTSSQATTGVRGYTF
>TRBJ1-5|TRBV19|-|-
TGTGCCAGTAGTATCCAGGGTCCTGGGTCGGGGGACGAACCCCAGCATTTT
CASSIQGPGSGDEPQHF
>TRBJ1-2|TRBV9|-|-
TGTGCCAGCAGCGCCGGGACTGATGGCTACACCTTC
CASSAGTDGYTF
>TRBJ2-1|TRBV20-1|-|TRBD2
TGCAGTGCTAGTGCGGGAGCCAACAATGAGCAGTTCTTC
CSASAGANNEQFF
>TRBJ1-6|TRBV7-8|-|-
TGTGCCAGCAGCCCTAACCCGAGCTCCTATAATTCACCCCTCCACTTT
CASSPNPSSYNSPLHF
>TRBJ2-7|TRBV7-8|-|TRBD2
TGTGCCAGCAGCTCTCCGGAGCGGGAGGACTCCTACGAGCAGTACTTC
CASSSPEREDSYEQYF